This T cell receptor (beta chain) was documented in a study of OX40 agonist ivuxolimab in advanced cancers. Per germline, CDR1 SGHAT and CDR2 FQNNGV. The CDR3 is made up of 14 amino acids. Trimming took off 5 bases at V and 6 bases at J, with 13 bases between the two ends. Systemic immunosuppression or a history of autoimmune disease excluded patients. Some clones are missing from TCRdb's copy, which holds only in-frame ones; the method was immunoSEQ multiplex PCR. The sample holds around 74,000 clones, approximately 90% seen once. This TCR was recovered from an adult with an advanced solid tumor such as melanoma, head and neck, liver or kidney cancer. Here the sequenced sample was CD4+ or CD8+ T cells sorted from blood, taken in a trial of the OX40 agonist ivuxolimab. The chain couples TRBV11-2 to TRBJ1-4, with D possibly TRBD1 on 6 matching bases. The chain's CDR3 is CASSPLRGDEKLFF. CDR3 coding DNA: TGTGCCAGCAGCCCTTTGAGGGGGGATGAAAAACTGTTTTTT. The variable domain in full, with the rest retrieved from reference TRBV11-2 and TRBJ1-4, is EAGVAQSPRYKIIEKRQSVAFWCNPISGHATLYWYQQILGQGPKLLIQFQNNGVVDDSQLPKDRFSAERLKGVDSTLKIQPAKLEDSAVYLCASSPLRGDEKLFFGSGTQLSVL.